Each of the 12 T cell receptor beta chains below was sequenced from the same sample in a study of T cell repertoires in cytomegalovirus infection. TCRdb redid the calling of the reads with MiXCR, one entry per CDR3 protein. This sample has approximately 500,000 distinct CDR3 sequences, with approximately 15% found just once. Input material: CD8+ T cells from PBMCs. These receptor sequences come from a human donor in good health (CMV status not recorded). Some clones in this sample may be carry-over from other donors' samples.

With regard to this clonotype: Since a much larger clone is just one base distant, this may be a read error. The chain links TRBV7-3 to TRBJ1-2; the match to TRBD1 covers 12 bases. The trim removed 4 bases at V and 6 bases at J, leaving 9 bases unmatched. Germline V CDR1 and CDR2: SGHTA, FQGTGA. The CDR3 loop spans 16 amino acids. CDR3 in amino acids: CASSSPGQGAKDGYTF. CDR3 DNA: TGTGCCAGCAGCTCGCCGGGACAGGGGGCGAAGGATGGCTACACCTTC.

The chain couples TRBV19 to TRBJ1-2; no clear D gene. The CDR3 has 16 amino acids. V lost 2 bases and J lost 4, with 17 bases in between. Germline CDR1 LNHDA, CDR2 SQIVND (reference sequence). The CDR3 here is CASSITRAESSYGYTF. The CDR3 DNA sequence: TGTGCCAGTAGTATAACCCGCGCGGAGTCGAGCTATGGCTACACCTTC.

The table lists this clonotype with a few counts. This rearrangement joins TRBV4-1 to TRBJ2-3; no reliable D call. Germline assignment: CDR1 MGHRA and CDR2 YSYEKL. V gave up 0 bases and J gave up 2 bases, with 9 bases separating them. The CDR3 totals 15 residues. The CDR3 nucleotides read TGCGCCAGCAGCCAAGAGGTTGGCGACACAGATACGCAGTATTTT. Protein: CASSQEVGDTDTQYF.

V gene TRBV7-9 combines with J gene TRBJ1-2; D gene ambiguous. Germline V gene lookup returns CDR1 SEHNR and CDR2 FQNEAQ (reference sequence). This CDR3 contains 12 residues. Trimming left V 5 bases short and J 7 bases short, with 11 bases between. CDR3 nucleotide sequence: TGTGCCAGCAGCACACCGATACGTGGCTACACCTTC. This codes for CASSTPIRGYTF.

This clonotype has just a few counts. This chain joins TRBV6-1 and TRBJ2-7; D is possibly TRBD1 or TRBD2 (5 bases each). The V and J ends lost 11 bases and 4 bases respectively, with 18 bases between them. Germline V lookup: CDR1 MNHNS, CDR2 SASEGT. The CDR3 sequence is 13 residues long. The CDR3 spells CAAPGTRAYEQYF. The DNA for the CDR3 is TGTGCCGCCCCCGGGACGAGGGCATACGAGCAGTACTTC.

This clonotype has at least ten counts. This chain links TRBV5-6 with TRBJ1-5, with 9 bases matching TRBD1. Germline V gives CDR1 SGHDT, CDR2 YYEEEE. Trimming removed 3 bases from V and 3 bases from J; junction bases left unmatched: 4. The CDR3 sequence is 15 residues long. The DNA of the CDR3 is TGTGCCAGCAGCTCCGGGACAGGGAACAATCAGCCCCAGCATTTT. Its translation: CASSSGTGNNQPQHF.

This clonotype has more than one count but fewer than ten. Likely a read error: the CDR3 ends without its conserved phenylalanine or tryptophan. J is TRBJ2-1 and V is TRBV6-2 or TRBV6-3; 11 nucleotides align to TRBD2. The CDR3 extends over 17 amino acids. The germline V gene encodes CDR1 MNHEY and CDR2 SVGEGT. The V and J ends lost 6 bases and 1 base, in that order; junction bases with no gene match: 8. CDR3 amino acids: CASRRRLAGLSYNEQFL. CDR3 sequence (DNA): TGTGCCAGCAGGCGCAGACTAGCGGGGTTATCCTACAATGAGCAGTTCTTA.

The V gene is TRBV7-3, the J gene TRBJ2-3, with unresolved D. The CDR3 is made up of 14 amino acids. The V gene's germline CDR1 is SGHTA and CDR2 FQGTGA. V lost 4 bases to trimming and J lost 2 bases, with 10 bases between them. The CDR3 bases are TGTGCCAGCAGCTCAGTATACCTCACAGATACGCAGTATTTT. The encoded protein is CASSSVYLTDTQYF.

This clonotype appeared a few times. The gene calls are TRBV27 and TRBJ2-1; D ambiguous. This CDR3 spans 15 amino acids. V lost 5 bases, J lost 0 bases, and 11 bases lay in between. CDR1 and CDR2 (germline): MNHEY, SMNVEV (reference sequence). CDR3 sequence: CASSVRSGSYNEQFF. For the CDR3, the DNA is TGTGCCAGCAGTGTTCGGTCAGGCTCCTACAATGAGCAGTTCTTC.

This clonotype was counted between two and nine times. The genes are TRBV15 and TRBJ1-6; D possibly corresponds to TRBD1 (5 bases). Germline lookup yields CDR1 LNHNV and CDR2 YYDKDF (reference sequence). This CDR3 spans 12 amino acids. V lost 4 bases and J 12 bases, leaving 10 bases between the germline ends. This chain's CDR3 is CATSMSGGPLHF. CDR3 coding DNA: TGTGCCACCAGCATGAGCGGGGGACCCCTCCACTTT.

This clonotype has a count of ten or more. The chain couples TRBV7-8 to TRBJ2-1, with 9 bases fitting TRBD2. The CDR3 is made up of 17 amino acids. Germline CDR1 and CDR2: SGHVS and FQNEAQ. The V gene end was trimmed by 2 bases and the J gene end by 7 bases; junction bases not matched to a gene: 12. CDR3: CASSLSGGGGAINEQFF. CDR3 coding DNA: TGTGCCAGCAGCTTATCGGGAGGCGGGGGGGCGATAAATGAGCAGTTCTTC.

This clonotype was detected ten times or more. Written as DNA, the CDR3 is TGTGCCAGCAGCGGCGGACACAGCTACGAGCAGTACTTC. Protein: CASSGGHSYEQYF. This chain links TRBV7-9 with TRBJ2-7; tentatively, D is TRBD1 (5 bases). Trimming pared 5 bases from V and 3 bases from J, leaving 11 bases between. Per the germline V gene, CDR1 is SEHNR and CDR2 is FQNEAQ (reference sequence). The CDR3 spans 13 residues.